The clone carrying this TCR beta chain has just a few counts. What it binds is not known. In each sample, at least 6.5 million PBMCs were isolated. The entry originates in a study of blood T cells in healthy people across ages. General observations from the study: Bulk PBMC profiling left naive and antigen-experienced comparisons inconclusive. In long-lived donors, naive CD4+ cell counts and diversity exceeded those of aged donors.

PCR was performed a second time for about 6 to 12 cycles using a sample-barcoded 5' primer and a J-beta primer mix. TCRdb used MiXCR to reprocess the 5' RACE reads, holding one entry per CDR3 protein. The sample consists of roughly 1.5 million distinct CDR3 sequences, 35% to 45% of them appearing once. Sequencing was performed on blood. The clonotype originates from a woman between 18 and 30 years old in good health.

This CDR3 is CASSTGDGRYGYTF. For the CDR3, the DNA is TGTGCCAGCAGCACGGGGGACGGTCGATATGGCTACACCTTC. The V and J genes are TRBV21-1 and TRBJ1-2; TRBD1 is the table's D call, not checked against the DNA. TRBV21-1 is marked as a pseudogene. The CDR3 sequence is 14 residues long.